This T cell receptor (beta chain) is from a study of blood T cell repertoires in COVID-19. Background on the study: From the United States, Italy and Spain came samples of acute and convalescent COVID-19. T cells, B-cell-depleted T cells, or PBMCs supplied cDNA or gDNA.

Clones were read by immunoSEQ multiplex PCR, and TCRdb kept only the in-frame ones, dropping some. This table holds a few hundred thousand clones, about 89% found once. The sequenced sample consisted of PBMCs or T cells enriched from blood (not recorded which). This sequence was found in a human donor in a cohort exposed to, infected with or recovered from COVID-19 (not recorded which). The donor label of this sample is uncertain.

For the CDR3, the DNA is TGTGCCAGCAGCTTAAGGGGATACAATGAGCAGTTCTTC. It encodes CASSLRGYNEQFF. The V and J genes are TRBV13 and TRBJ2-1; perhaps TRBD1 as D (5 bases). Trimming took off 2 bases at V and 4 bases at J, with 6 bases between the two ends. The CDR3 has 13 amino acids. The germline V gene has CDR1 PRHDT and CDR2 FYEKMQ (reference sequence).